This T cell receptor (beta chain) was sequenced in a study of identical twins' blood T cells. TCRdb re-analysed the 5' RACE reads in MiXCR, keeping a single row per CDR3 protein. The table lists 350,000 to 400,000 distinct CDR3 sequences, over 25% of them singletons. Germline V gene lookup returns CDR1 KGHSH and CDR2 LQKENI. The germline V and J ends were trimmed by 8 bases and 11 bases, with 21 bases remaining between them. This CDR3 has 13 residues. This receptor was taken from a woman aged 18 to 55 in good health. V usage is TRBV18 and J usage is TRBJ1-1, with no clear D. The sequencing sample was made of PBMCs. In nucleotides, the CDR3 is TGTGCCAGCCCCATTACGGACGGGGTATTTGCTTTCTTT. Translating gives CASPITDGVFAFF. Looking up the rest from reference TRBV18 and TRBJ1-1 gives the full variable domain: NAGVMQNPRHLVRRRGQEARLRCSPMKGHSHVYWYRQLPEEGLKFMVYLQKENIIDESGMPKERFSAEFPKEGPSILRIQQVVRGDSAAYFCASPITDGVFAFFGQGTRLTVV.